This entry lists 2 T cell receptor beta chains sequenced from one sample in a study of shared clonotypes between healthy human individuals. Assay: immunoSEQ multiplex PCR; the TCRdb copy retains only in-frame clones and omits some. The sample holds hundreds of thousands of clones, roughly 95% seen once. CD45RO negativity and positive selection for CCR7 defined naive CD8 cells, a population that excluded terminally differentiated effector memory CD45RA+ cells. Material: naive CD8+ T cells sorted from blood. Receptors were obtained from a young woman in good health.

The J gene is TRBJ2-2, the V gene TRBV27, with D hard to call. CDR3 length: 13 residues. The germline V gene has CDR1 MNHEY and CDR2 SMNVEV (reference sequence). Trimming took off 4 bases at V and 6 bases at J, with 9 bases between the two ends. This CDR3 is CASSSSGAGELFF. CDR3 DNA: TGTGCCAGCAGTTCTTCAGGTGCCGGGGAGCTGTTTTTT.

A note on this clone: The same CDR3 arises from other DNA sequences in this sample as well. This chain links TRBV27 with TRBJ2-7; TRBD2 matches 8 bases. CDR3 length: 13 amino acids. J was trimmed by 0 bases and V by 7 bases; bases with no gene match: 2. The germline V gene encodes CDR1 MNHEY and CDR2 SMNVEV (reference sequence). CDR3 protein: CASTSGSSYEQYF. The CDR3 region has the DNA TGTGCCAGCACCAGCGGGAGCTCCTACGAGCAGTACTTC.